This is a list of T cell receptor beta chains from one sample in a study of blood T cell repertoires in COVID-19. Measured with immunoSEQ multiplex PCR; TCRdb has only the in-frame clones, and not every one. The repertoire holds roughly 99,000 clones, with about 80% as singletons. The specimen was peripheral blood. The source of these receptors is a man aged 70 or older with acute or convalescent COVID-19. The CDR3 runs from the conserved cysteine through the conserved F or W. Fields, in order: J gene, V gene, clone size, D gene, CDR3 protein, CDR3 DNA. The D gene is left open where the match is weak. The listing skips clone size in some rows; elsewhere it reads once, few, many or a size class.

J: TRBJ1-1; V: TRBV10-2; size: -; D: -; CDR3: CASSDPNTEAFF; DNA: TGCGCCAGCAGTGACCCTAACACTGAAGCTTTCTTT
J: TRBJ2-7; V: TRBV10-2; size: -; D: TRBD2; CDR3: CASSPTSGGAYEQYF; DNA: TGCGCCAGCAGCCCGACTAGCGGGGGGGCCTACGAGCAGTACTTC
J: TRBJ1-2; V: TRBV9; size: once; D: -; CDR3: CASSDARAGNNYGYTF; DNA: TGTGCCAGCAGCGACGCCCGGGCAGGGAATAACTATGGCTACACCTTC
J: TRBJ1-6; V: TRBV7-9; size: -; D: TRBD1; CDR3: CASSSRDRGNSPLHF; DNA: TGTGCCAGCAGCTCCCGGGACAGGGGGAATTCACCCCTCCACTTT
J: TRBJ2-7; V: TRBV6-6; size: -; D: TRBD1; CDR3: CASSSQGDPYF; DNA: TGTGCCAGCAGTTCTCAGGGGGACCCGTACTTC
J: TRBJ2-7; V: TRBV7-3; size: -; D: TRBD2; CDR3: CASSLRGGPDEQYF; DNA: TGTGCCAGCAGCTTACGGGGGGGGCCCGACGAGCAGTACTTC
J: TRBJ2-3; V: TRBV7-3; size: -; D: -; CDR3: CASSSSSTDTQYF; DNA: TGTGCCAGCAGCTCGTCTAGCACAGATACGCAGTATTTT
J: TRBJ1-1; V: TRBV7-3; size: -; D: -; CDR3: CASSFDGALNTEAFF; DNA: TGTGCCAGCAGCTTCGATGGAGCCTTGAACACTGAAGCTTTCTTT
J: TRBJ2-1; V: TRBV29-1; size: -; D: TRBD1; CDR3: CSVVYPGQASSYNEQFF; DNA: TGCAGCGTTGTATATCCAGGACAGGCGAGCTCCTACAATGAGCAGTTCTTC
J: TRBJ1-5; V: TRBV5-8; size: -; D: -; CDR3: CASSLRSSNQPQHF; DNA: TGTGCCAGCAGCTTGCGCAGTAGCAATCAGCCCCAGCATTTT
J: TRBJ1-6; V: TRBV3-1/TRBV3-2; size: -; D: -; CDR3: CASSQDGSGLFYSPLHF; DNA: TGTGCCAGCAGCCAAGACGGGTCGGGACTGTTCTATTCACCCCTCCACTTT